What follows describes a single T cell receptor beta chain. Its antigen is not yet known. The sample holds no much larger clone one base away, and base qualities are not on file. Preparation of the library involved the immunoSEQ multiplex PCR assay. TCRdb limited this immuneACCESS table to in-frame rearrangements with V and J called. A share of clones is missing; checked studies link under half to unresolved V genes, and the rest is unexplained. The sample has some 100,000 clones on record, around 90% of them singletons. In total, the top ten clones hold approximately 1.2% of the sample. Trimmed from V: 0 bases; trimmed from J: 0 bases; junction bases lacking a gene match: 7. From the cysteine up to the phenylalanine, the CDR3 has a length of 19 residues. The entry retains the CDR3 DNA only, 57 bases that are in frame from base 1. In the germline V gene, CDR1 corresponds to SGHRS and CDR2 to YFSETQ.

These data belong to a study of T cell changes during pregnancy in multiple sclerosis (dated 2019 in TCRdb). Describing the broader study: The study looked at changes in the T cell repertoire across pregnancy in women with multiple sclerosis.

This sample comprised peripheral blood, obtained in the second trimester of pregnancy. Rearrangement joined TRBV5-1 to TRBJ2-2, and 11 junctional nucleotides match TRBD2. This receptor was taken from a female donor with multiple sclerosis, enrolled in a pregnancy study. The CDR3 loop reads CASSLAGLAGGPNTGELFF. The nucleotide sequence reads TGCGCCAGCAGCTTGGCAGGTCTAGCGGGAGGTCCGAACACCGGGGAGCTGTTTTTT.